These 31 T cell receptor beta chains were sequenced from one sample in a study of blood T cell repertoires in COVID-19. This table comes from immunoSEQ multiplex PCR, and its TCRdb copy is limited to in-frame clones, with some not included. Among around 56,000 clones, over 75% were seen once, and the ten largest hold around 6.9%. The source material was peripheral blood. These receptors all stem from a man aged 55 to 70 with active or convalescent COVID-19.

The rearrangement links TRBV29-1 to TRBJ2-3, with 12 bases fitting TRBD2. The CDR3 totals 17 residues. Trimming removed 1 base from V and 0 bases from J; junction bases left unmatched: 5. The germline CDR1 and CDR2 sequences are SQVTM and ANQGSEA. CDR3 region: CSVEAGLAGPSTDTQYF. The CDR3 bases are TGCAGCGTTGAAGCTGGACTAGCGGGGCCTAGCACAGATACGCAGTATTTT.

The chain uses TRBV4-1 and TRBJ2-7, with D possibly being TRBD1 (5 bases). V was clipped by 0 bases and J by 2 bases, with 8 bases between them. Germline V gives CDR1 MGHRA, CDR2 YSYEKL. CDR3 length: 14 residues. The CDR3: CASSQDGAPYEQYF. In nucleotides, the CDR3 is TGCGCCAGCAGCCAAGATGGGGCCCCCTACGAGCAGTACTTC.

In DNA, the CDR3 is TGTGCCAGCAGCTTATTTGGGACAGGGTCTGAGCAGTTCTTC. It specifies CASSLFGTGSEQFF. The genes are TRBV7-3 and TRBJ2-1; TRBD1 matches at 9 bases. CDR1 and CDR2 from the germline V gene are SGHTA and FQGTGA. The length of the CDR3 is 14 residues. The trim removed 2 bases at V and 9 bases at J, leaving 5 bases unmatched. The variable domain in full, completed from reference TRBV7-3 and TRBJ2-1, reads GAGVSQTPSNKVTEKGKYVELRCDPISGHTALYWYRQSLGQGPEFLIYFQGTGAADDSGLPNDRFFAVRPEGSVSTLKIQRTERGDSAVYLCASSLFGTGSEQFFGPGTRLTVL.

Here the CDR3 reads CATSGASGGAREQFF. For the CDR3, the DNA is TGTGCCACCAGTGGGGCTAGCGGGGGGGCCCGGGAGCAGTTCTTC. The rearrangement uses TRBV24-1 and TRBJ2-1; 12 bases match TRBD2. Losses at the gene ends were 5 bases for V and 10 bases for J; bases not matched to a gene: 8. Per germline, CDR1 KGHDR and CDR2 SFDVKD. The length of the CDR3 is 15 residues.

This chain connects TRBV5-4 to TRBJ1-2; the D gene is possibly TRBD1 (5 bases). Germline assignment: CDR1 SGHNT and CDR2 YYREEE (reference sequence). This CDR3 has 14 residues. Between the trimmed V and J ends, which lost 4 bases and 8 bases, there was a span of 18 bases. CDR3 protein: CASSTQQDLRGYTF. The CDR3 DNA is TGTGCCAGCAGCACACAACAGGATCTGAGAGGCTACACCTTC. The whole variable domain, remainder taken from reference TRBV5-4 and TRBJ1-2, is ETGVTQSPTHLIKTRGQQVTLRCSSQSGHNTVSWYQQALGQGPQFIFQYYREEENGRGNFPPRFSGLQFPNYSSELNVNALELDDSALYLCASSTQQDLRGYTFGSGTRLTVV.

The J gene is TRBJ1-4, the V gene TRBV9, with D perhaps TRBD1 (5 bases). CDR1 and CDR2 (germline): SGDLS, YYNGEE. Trimming took 3 bases from V and 5 from J, leaving 14 bases between them. CDR3 length equals 15 residues. The CDR3 DNA is TGTGCCAGCAGCGCCGACAGCGGGGGGAATGAAAAACTGTTTTTT. Its translation is CASSADSGGNEKLFF.

The rearrangement links TRBV18 to TRBJ1-4; 9 bases map to TRBD1. The V segment lost 1 base and the J segment 5 bases; nucleotides outside the gene matches: 8. This CDR3 region has 17 residues. Germline CDR1 reads KGHSH; CDR2 reads LQKENI. The CDR3 DNA reads TGTGCCAGCTCACCACTCCGGACAGGGGATTCGAATGAAAAACTGTTTTTT. Protein product: CASSPLRTGDSNEKLFF.

This chain connects TRBV7-2 to TRBJ1-2; perhaps TRBD1 as D (6 bases). Germline loops: CDR1 SGHTA, CDR2 FQGNSA. The CDR3 length is 14 residues. With 1 base removed from V and 2 bases from J, the gap between germline ends came to 8 bases. DNA for the CDR3: TGTGCCAGCAGCTTAGACAGGGTGAACTATGGCTACACCTTC. Its protein is CASSLDRVNYGYTF.

The chain carries TRBV29-1 and TRBJ2-7; 13 nucleotides line up with TRBD2. After removal of 4 bases from V and 4 bases from J, the junction contained 10 bases not matched to a gene. CDR1 SQVTM and CDR2 ANQGSEA come from the germline V gene. This CDR3 is 16 amino acids long. The CDR3 DNA follows: TGCAGCGTTGCGGGACTAGCGGGATCTGGGGCGTACGAGCAGTACTTC. Translation gives CSVAGLAGSGAYEQYF.

The J gene is TRBJ2-5, the V gene TRBV3-1 (or the pseudogene TRBV3-2); 10 bases fit TRBD2. The CDR3 sequence is 18 residues long. The germline gives CDR1 LGHDT, CDR2 YNNKEL (reference sequence). V lost 2 bases, J lost 2 bases, and 11 bases stayed unmatched. CDR3 DNA sequence: TGTGCCAGCAGCCAAAGGAGCGGGGGGGTCGTTAGGCAAGAGACCCAGTACTTC. Amino acid sequence: CASSQRSGGVVRQETQYF.

The chain uses TRBV11-2 and TRBJ1-3; maybe TRBD1 (5 bases). This CDR3 is 15 amino acids long. Between the trimmed V and J ends, which lost 5 bases and 4 bases, there was a span of 15 bases. Germline V gene sequence: CDR1 SGHAT, CDR2 FQNNGV. The CDR3 DNA follows: TGTGCCAGCAGCCCCCGTAAGGGGTCCGGAAACACCATATATTTT. Amino acids: CASSPRKGSGNTIYF.

The chain recombines TRBV15 with TRBJ2-7; a weak D match, TRBD2 (6 bases). The germline CDR1 and CDR2 sequences are LNHNV and YYDKDF (reference sequence). V gave up 1 base and J gave up 5 bases, with 15 bases separating them. The CDR3 runs 15 residues. CDR3 DNA sequence: TGTGCCACCAGCAGAGGGCGGGGTAACGAGGACGAGCAGTACTTC. Residues: CATSRGRGNEDEQYF. The variable domain in full, with the rest retrieved from reference TRBV15 and TRBJ2-7, is DAMVIQNPRYQVTQFGKPVTLSCSQTLNHNVMYWYQQKSSQAPKLLFHYYDKDFNNEADTPDNFQSRRPNTSFCFLDIRSPGLGDTAMYLCATSRGRGNEDEQYFGPGTRLTVT.

This sequence joins TRBV5-8 and TRBJ1-1; 8 nucleotides line up with TRBD1. The CDR3 sequence is 16 residues long. Trimming took 4 bases from V and 0 from J; bases not matched to a gene: 8. Per the germline V gene, CDR1 is SGHTS and CDR2 is YDEGEE. The CDR3 is CASSHWTGLMNTEAFF. Written as DNA, the CDR3 is TGTGCCAGCAGCCACTGGACAGGGCTCATGAACACTGAAGCTTTCTTT.

V usage is TRBV6-5 and J usage is TRBJ2-7; no definite D call. V was trimmed by 7 bases and J by 0 bases, leaving 4 bases between them. Per the germline V gene, CDR1 is MNHEY and CDR2 is SVGAGI. This CDR3 comprises 11 residues. CDR3 sequence (DNA): TGTGCCAGCACCTTCTCCTACGAGCAGTACTTC. Its translation: CASTFSYEQYF.

V gene TRBV29-1 combines with J gene TRBJ2-5; no firm D call. V shed 7 bases and J shed 5 bases, with 8 bases lying between them. Germline V gene lookup returns CDR1 SQVTM and CDR2 ANQGSEA. CDR3 length: 10 amino acids. DNA of the CDR3: TGCAGCGGAGCGAGTGAGACCCAGTACTTC. This sequence encodes CSGASETQYF.

The chain uses TRBV7-2 and TRBJ2-2; tentatively, D is TRBD2 (6 bases). V lost 1 base and J lost 0, with 6 bases in between. The germline CDR1 and CDR2 sequences are SGHTA and FQGNSA. This CDR3 comprises 15 residues. The CDR3 DNA is TGTGCCAGCAGCTTAGGACTAGCGAACACCGGGGAGCTGTTTTTT. Translation gives CASSLGLANTGELFF. Full variable domain (missing parts from reference TRBV7-2 and TRBJ2-2): GAGVSQSPSNKVTEKGKDVELRCDPISGHTALYWYRQSLGQGLEFLIYFQGNSAPDKSGLPSDRFSAERTGGSVSTLTIQRTQQEDSAVYLCASSLGLANTGELFFGEGSRLTVL.

As DNA, the CDR3 is TGTGCCAGCAGTTTAAGGGACAGGGTGACTTCACCCCTCCACTTT. Its translation: CASSLRDRVTSPLHF. V usage is TRBV27 and J usage is TRBJ1-6, with TRBD1 matching over 9 bases. V lost 2 bases and J lost 9; bases outside the gene matches: 5. Germline lookup yields CDR1 MNHEY and CDR2 SMNVEV (reference sequence). The CDR3 is 15 residues long.

The rearrangement links TRBV25-1 to TRBJ1-5, with D possibly matching TRBD1 (6 bases). V gave up 3 bases and J gave up 4 bases, with 13 bases separating them. Looked up from germline, CDR1 is MGHDK and CDR2 is SYGVNS. This CDR3 region has 15 residues. CDR3 loop: CASSDSGVPNQPQHF. In DNA form, the CDR3 reads TGTGCCAGCAGTGATTCAGGGGTCCCAAATCAGCCCCAGCATTTT.

The V call is TRBV29-1, the J call TRBJ2-1, with 8 bases lining up with TRBD2. CDR1 and CDR2 (germline): SQVTM, ANQGSEA. V dropped 5 bases and J dropped 3; count of bases not matched to a gene: 9. This CDR3 is 15 amino acids long. The CDR3: CSVTAVAGIYNEQFF. The CDR3, as DNA: TGCAGCGTTACTGCTGTAGCGGGGATCTACAATGAGCAGTTCTTC.

This clone was observed a few times. This chain joins TRBV4-1 and TRBJ1-3; TRBD1 matches 7 bases. In germline, CDR1 is MGHRA, CDR2 YSYEKL. The CDR3 has 17 residues. The ends lost 1 base at V and 5 bases at J; junction bases unmatched: 11. CDR3 in amino acids: CASSQGVSGQVRNTIYF. The DNA of the CDR3 is TGCGCCAGCAGCCAAGGGGTTTCAGGACAGGTGCGAAACACCATATATTTT.

The genes are TRBV7-9 and TRBJ2-5; 9 bases match TRBD1. CDR3 length: 14 amino acids. Germline V CDR1 and CDR2: SEHNR, FQNEAQ (reference sequence). J lost 5 bases, V lost 4 bases, and 5 bases had no gene match. In DNA, the CDR3 is TGTGCCAGCAGCTCGGACAGGGGTCTGGAGACCCAGTACTTC. Translating it yields CASSSDRGLETQYF. The full variable domain, completed using reference TRBV7-9 and TRBJ2-5, is DTGVSQNPRHKITKRGQNVTFRCDPISEHNRLYWYRQTLGQGPEFLTYFQNEAQLEKSRLLSDRFSAERPKGSFSTLEIQRTEQGDSAMYLCASSSDRGLETQYFGPGTRLLVL.

J is TRBJ2-7 and V is TRBV30; 15 bases fit TRBD2. CDR1 and CDR2 (germline): GTSNPN, SVGIG (reference sequence). The CDR3 runs 17 residues. J lost 3 bases, V lost 0 bases, and 6 bases had no gene match. The CDR3 spells CAWSVPGLAGGSYEQYF. The CDR3, as DNA: TGTGCCTGGAGTGTCCCGGGACTAGCGGGAGGAAGCTACGAGCAGTACTTC.

This chain links TRBV6-5 with TRBJ1-6, with 8 bases fitting TRBD1. This CDR3 is built from 14 residues. Trimming at V came to 4 bases and at J to 10 bases, leaving 6 bases not matched to a gene. The germline gives CDR1 MNHEY, CDR2 SVGAGI. The CDR3 region has the DNA TGTGCCAGCAGTTTCCGGGACAGGAACTCACCCCTCCACTTT. Translation gives CASSFRDRNSPLHF.

This clone is a singleton in its sample. The gene calls are TRBV7-9 and TRBJ2-7; tentative D call: TRBD1 (5 bases). Germline assignment: CDR1 SEHNR and CDR2 FQNEAQ (reference sequence). CDR3 length equals 13 residues. Trimming removed 5 bases from V and 5 bases from J, with 13 bases in between. CDR3 in DNA: TGTGCCAGCAGCAAAGACAGTAGTCACGAGCAGTACTTC. Its translation: CASSKDSSHEQYF.

V gene TRBV29-1 combines with J gene TRBJ2-7; D is perhaps TRBD2 (6 bases). CDR3 length equals 13 residues. In germline, CDR1 is SQVTM, CDR2 ANQGSEA. V lost 6 bases, J lost 3 bases, and 15 bases lay in between. The CDR3 here is CSVHGTQYYEQYF. DNA for the CDR3: TGCAGCGTCCACGGGACTCAATACTACGAGCAGTACTTC.

The chain couples TRBV27 to TRBJ2-2, with 7 nucleotides matching TRBD1. The ends lost 1 base at V and 6 bases at J; junction bases unmatched: 5. CDR3 size: 15 residues. CDR1 is MNHEY and CDR2 is SMNVEV in the germline V gene (reference sequence). The CDR3 loop reads CASSLLTGKAGELFF. Here the CDR3 DNA reads TGTGCCAGCAGTTTATTGACAGGGAAGGCCGGGGAGCTGTTTTTT.

The chain recombines TRBV15 with TRBJ1-2; D is perhaps TRBD1 (6 bases). Trimming left V 4 bases short and J 3 bases short, with 12 bases between. The germline gives CDR1 LNHNV, CDR2 YYDKDF (reference sequence). The CDR3 runs 14 residues. The CDR3 nucleotides read TGTGCCACCAGCATTACGGGGGGCCACTATGGCTACACCTTC. Its translation is CATSITGGHYGYTF.

This clone has only one observation. The chain couples TRBV5-4 to TRBJ1-4, with 9 nucleotides matching TRBD1. CDR1 and CDR2 (germline): SGHNT, YYREEE (reference sequence). This CDR3 is 14 amino acids long. With 4 bases clipped from V and 4 bases from J, the junction kept 2 bases outside the gene matches. In DNA form, the CDR3 reads TGTGCCAGCAGCACAGGGGGCTTTAATGAAAAACTGTTTTTT. Protein product: CASSTGGFNEKLFF.

The V gene is TRBV5-1, the J gene TRBJ1-1; D perhaps matches TRBD1 (5 bases). The germline V gene encodes CDR1 SGHRS and CDR2 YFSETQ. This CDR3 is 14 amino acids long. V was cut by 4 bases and J by 0 bases, with 10 bases left in between. In nucleotides, the CDR3 is TGCGCCAGCAGCACCGGACACTTGAACACTGAAGCTTTCTTT. Translating gives CASSTGHLNTEAFF.

DNA for the CDR3: TGTGCCAGCAGCTTAGATCTCGGGGAGCTGTTTTTT. Encoded protein: CASSLDLGELFF. V and J are TRBV7-8 and TRBJ2-2; D gene unclear. Deletions cut 1 base from V and 7 bases from J, with 4 bases between. CDR1 SGHVS and CDR2 FQNEAQ come from the germline V gene. The CDR3 is made up of 12 amino acids.

This sequence joins TRBV24-1 and TRBJ2-1; TRBD1 matches at 8 bases. The germline CDR1 and CDR2 sequences are KGHDR and SFDVKD. This CDR3 region has 16 residues. Trimming removed 5 bases from V and 3 bases from J; junction bases left unmatched: 8. Written as DNA, the CDR3 is TGTGCCACCAGTGCCTCCGGGACAGGTTTCTACAATGAGCAGTTCTTC. This sequence encodes CATSASGTGFYNEQFF.